These 22 T cell receptor beta chains were sequenced from one sample in a study of T-cell reconstitution after alpha-beta-depleted transplantation in children. The TCRbeta library was prepared with unique molecular identifiers. TCRdb reprocessed the PCR reads with MiXCR, giving one entry per CDR3 protein. The profile shows about 500,000 distinct CDR3 sequences, about 30% of them singletons. Specimen: PBMCs from the stem cell graft donor, collected from the stem cell graft. These receptors came from a human donor who donated a stem cell graft to a child with aplastic anemia.

V gene TRBV6-2 or TRBV6-3 combines with J gene TRBJ1-5; D call uncertain. Germline lookup yields CDR1 MNHEY and CDR2 SVGEGT. CDR3 length: 14 amino acids. Trimming left V 2 bases short and J 3 bases short, with 8 bases between. The CDR3 nucleotides read TGTGCCAGCAGTTACAACGGGAACAATCAGCCCCAGCATTTT. Encoded protein: CASSYNGNNQPQHF.

This clonotype occurred a few times. The J gene is TRBJ2-7, the V gene TRBV2, with unresolved D. From germline, CDR1 is SNHLY and CDR2 FYNNEI. The CDR3 has 13 amino acids. V dropped 7 bases and J dropped 1 base, with 11 bases sitting between them. This chain's CDR3 is CASTLTPSYEQYV. CDR3 DNA sequence: TGTGCCAGCACCTTGACACCTTCCTACGAGCAGTACGTC.

CDR3 bases: TGTGCCAGCAGCTGGGGGACAGGGGGCGGACAGCCCCAGCATTTT. Its protein is CASSWGTGGGQPQHF. V usage is TRBV7-2 and J usage is TRBJ1-5; 12 bases line up with TRBD1. CDR3 length equals 15 residues. Germline-derived CDR1 and CDR2 are SGHTA and FQGNSA. V shed 4 bases, J shed 7 bases, and the junction held 5 bases outside the gene matches.

The rearrangement links TRBV7-8 to TRBJ1-3; unclear D gene. CDR3 length: 15 amino acids. The germline gives CDR1 SGHVS, CDR2 FQNEAQ. The V and J ends lost 5 bases and 7 bases respectively, with 18 bases between them. The CDR3 sequence: CASSPAYFMGNTIYF. The CDR3 DNA follows: TGTGCCAGCAGCCCAGCGTACTTTATGGGGAACACCATATATTTT. Variable domain in full (rest from reference TRBV7-8 and TRBJ1-3): GAGVSQSPRYKVAKRGQDVALRCDPISGHVSLFWYQQALGQGPEFLTYFQNEAQLDKSGLPSDRFFAERPEGSVSTLKIQRTQQEDSAVYLCASSPAYFMGNTIYFGEGSWLTVV.

This clonotype was seen a few times. This rearrangement joins TRBV12-3 or TRBV12-4 to TRBJ2-1; weak D call: TRBD1 (6 bases). V dropped 5 bases and J dropped 5 bases, with 22 bases sitting between them. CDR3 size: 17 residues. The CDR3 loop is CASSLYTGTLKDNEQFF. The CDR3 region has the DNA TGTGCCAGCAGTCTTTATACAGGGACCTTAAAAGACAATGAGCAGTTCTTC.

The table lists this clonotype with a few counts. V gene TRBV6-1 combines with J gene TRBJ2-7; 8 bases map to TRBD1. Germline lookup yields CDR1 MNHNS and CDR2 SASEGT. The CDR3 has 13 amino acids. The trim removed 4 bases at V and 2 bases at J, leaving 1 base unmatched. CDR3: CASSGQGPYEQYF. As DNA, the CDR3 is TGTGCCAGCAGTGGACAGGGGCCCTACGAGCAGTACTTC.

This clonotype was picked up one time. The rearrangement links TRBV6-2 or TRBV6-3 to TRBJ2-1; 9 positions match TRBD1. CDR3 length equals 14 residues. Germline V gene data show CDR1 as MNHEY and CDR2 as SVGEGT. After removal of 6 bases from V and 6 bases from J, the junction contained 6 bases not matched to a gene. CDR3: CASRSGTGINEQFF. In DNA form, the CDR3 reads TGTGCCAGCAGATCCGGGACAGGGATCAATGAGCAGTTCTTC.

A few counts support this clonotype. This sequence joins TRBV6-1 and TRBJ2-1; D perhaps matches TRBD1 (6 bases). The CDR3 sequence is 14 residues long. Looked up from germline, CDR1 is MNHNS and CDR2 is SASEGT. V was trimmed by 6 bases and J by 0 bases, leaving 9 bases between them. DNA of the CDR3: TGTGCCAGCAGACTGGACAGCTCCTACAATGAGCAGTTCTTC. Residues: CASRLDSSYNEQFF.

For the CDR3, the DNA is TGTGCCAGTAGTAGGGGAAGGGACAGAGTCTCTGGGGCCAACGTCCTGACTTTC. This codes for CASSRGRDRVSGANVLTF. V usage is TRBV19 and J usage is TRBJ2-6; TRBD1 matches at 7 bases. The CDR3 length is 18 residues. Germline-derived CDR1 and CDR2 are LNHDA and SQIVND (reference sequence). The V segment lost 4 bases and the J segment 0 bases; nucleotides outside the gene matches: 9.

This clonotype was seen a few times. The chain has TRBV5-5 and TRBJ2-3; 7 nucleotides agree with TRBD1. This CDR3 has 16 residues. From germline, CDR1 is SGHKS and CDR2 YYEKEE (reference sequence). Trimming removed 4 bases from V and 5 bases from J; junction bases left unmatched: 13. The CDR3 region is CASSDRQGQGVDTQYF. For the CDR3, the DNA is TGTGCCAGCAGCGATCGACAGGGTCAGGGTGTAGATACGCAGTATTTT.

CDR3 protein: CASSPPVGTVLSGNTIYF. DNA for the CDR3: TGTGCCAGCTCACCACCAGTCGGGACGGTCCTCTCTGGAAACACCATATATTTT. The chain carries TRBV18 and TRBJ1-3; a possible D gene is TRBD1 (5 bases). The germline V and J ends were trimmed by 0 bases and 0 bases, with 15 bases remaining between them. Germline assignment: CDR1 KGHSH and CDR2 LQKENI. The CDR3 runs to 18 residues.

This sequence joins TRBV28 and TRBJ2-1, with 8 bases identical to TRBD2. V was pared by 6 bases and J by 1 base, with 5 bases of the junction left unmatched. This CDR3 region has 15 residues. CDR1 is MDHEN and CDR2 is SYDVKM in the germline V gene. The CDR3 DNA follows: TGTGCCAGCAGCAGCGGGGGCCCGTCCTACAATGAGCAGTTCTTC. This translates into CASSSGGPSYNEQFF. The variable domain in full, completed from reference TRBV28 and TRBJ2-1, reads DVKVTQSSRYLVKRTGEKVFLECVQDMDHENMFWYRQDPGLGLRLIYFSYDVKMKEKGDIPEGYSVSREKKERFSLILESASTNQTSMYLCASSSGGPSYNEQFFGPGTRLTVL.

The chain joins TRBV6-1 to TRBJ2-2; D perhaps matches TRBD1 (6 bases). V gave up 6 bases and J gave up 1 base, with 18 bases separating them. This CDR3 spans 17 amino acids. Germline V lookup: CDR1 MNHNS, CDR2 SASEGT. The CDR3 spells CASSQLQGQGNTGELFF. Here the CDR3 DNA reads TGTGCCAGCAGCCAACTACAGGGTCAGGGGAACACCGGGGAGCTGTTTTTT.

The chain employs TRBV2 and TRBJ2-5; D uncertain. Germline CDR1 is SNHLY and CDR2 is FYNNEI. V was shortened by 10 bases and J by 1 base, with 1 base between the two germline ends. This CDR3 region has 9 residues. As DNA, the CDR3 is TGTGCCATCCAAGAGACCCAGTACTTC. Translated: CAIQETQYF.

This clonotype was seen just once. The CDR3 loop reads CASSLGEGTPQHF. CDR3 sequence (DNA): TGTGCCAGCAGCTTAGGAGAGGGGACGCCCCAGCATTTT. V gene TRBV7-8 combines with J gene TRBJ1-5; tentative D call: TRBD1 (5 bases). Deletions cut 1 base from V and 9 bases from J, with 10 bases between. Germline CDR1 is SGHVS and CDR2 is FQNEAQ. The CDR3 length is 13 residues. Full variable domain (missing parts from reference TRBV7-8 and TRBJ1-5): GAGVSQSPRYKVAKRGQDVALRCDPISGHVSLFWYQQALGQGPEFLTYFQNEAQLDKSGLPSDRFFAERPEGSVSTLKIQRTQQEDSAVYLCASSLGEGTPQHFGDGTRLSIL.

Only a few counts were recorded for this clonotype. This chain connects TRBV20-1 to TRBJ2-7; TRBD1 aligns across 8 bases. CDR3 length: 13 amino acids. Germline lookup yields CDR1 DFQATT and CDR2 SNEGSKA (reference sequence). The junction had 4 bases not matched to a gene; V was cut back by 6 bases and J by 0 bases. The CDR3 DNA is TGCAGTGCCTGGGACAGGAGCTCCTACGAGCAGTACTTC. This translates into CSAWDRSSYEQYF.

The chain uses TRBV5-1 and TRBJ2-3; 10 bases map to TRBD1. From germline, CDR1 is SGHRS and CDR2 YFSETQ. This CDR3 is 15 amino acids long. With V trimmed by 3 bases and J by 6 bases, 7 bases remained unmatched. The CDR3 region has the DNA TGCGCCAGCAGCTGGGGGACAGGGGTCGGGGATACGCAGTATTTT. Translating it yields CASSWGTGVGDTQYF. The whole variable domain, filled in from reference TRBV5-1 and TRBJ2-3, reads KAGVTQTPRYLIKTRGQQVTLSCSPISGHRSVSWYQQTPGQGLQFLFEYFSETQRNKGNFPGRFSGRQFSNSRSEMNVSTLELGDSALYLCASSWGTGVGDTQYFGPGTRLTVL.

CDR3 bases: TGTGCCAGCACAGGGGACTCCTACGAGCAGTACTTC. It translates to CASTGDSYEQYF. The chain joins TRBV25-1 to TRBJ2-7; D might be TRBD1 (6 bases). With 7 bases removed from V and 0 bases from J, the gap between germline ends came to 7 bases. CDR3 size: 12 residues. Germline V gene sequence: CDR1 MGHDK, CDR2 SYGVNS.

This clonotype came up many times. The chain is built from TRBV12-3 or TRBV12-4 and TRBJ2-1; D gene unclear. The germline V and J ends were trimmed by 3 bases and 5 bases, with 5 bases remaining between them. This CDR3 has 12 amino acids. Written as DNA, the CDR3 is TGTGCCAGCAGTTTTGGAGACAATGAGCAGTTCTTC. Encoded protein: CASSFGDNEQFF.

The gene calls are TRBV5-1 and TRBJ2-5; possibly TRBD1 for D (5 bases). The length of the CDR3 is 14 residues. V lost 7 bases, J lost 1 base, and 14 bases lay in between. Germline CDR1 is SGHRS and CDR2 is YFSETQ. The CDR3 protein is CASGPGAAQETQYF. The CDR3 nucleotides are TGCGCCAGCGGACCTGGGGCGGCCCAAGAGACCCAGTACTTC. Filled out from reference TRBV5-1 and TRBJ2-5, the complete variable domain reads KAGVTQTPRYLIKTRGQQVTLSCSPISGHRSVSWYQQTPGQGLQFLFEYFSETQRNKGNFPGRFSGRQFSNSRSEMNVSTLELGDSALYLCASGPGAAQETQYFGPGTRLLVL.

This clonotype was seen ten or more times. This chain connects TRBV12-3 or TRBV12-4 to TRBJ1-1, with D unresolved. The CDR3 runs 14 residues. The V end lost 3 bases, the J end lost 5 bases, and 13 bases lay between the germline ends. The CDR3 sequence is CASSLWGRETEAFF. The CDR3 region has the DNA TGTGCCAGCAGTTTGTGGGGTCGGGAAACTGAAGCTTTCTTT.

The DNA for the CDR3 is TGTGCCAGCAGCCAACGGACGGTGGGTAGTGAAGCTTTCTTT. This encodes CASSQRTVGSEAFF. The chain links TRBV6-1 to TRBJ1-1; D is ambiguous. The ends were cut back, 6 bases at V and 7 bases at J, with 18 bases in the middle. Looked up from germline, CDR1 is MNHNS and CDR2 is SASEGT. The CDR3 has 14 amino acids.